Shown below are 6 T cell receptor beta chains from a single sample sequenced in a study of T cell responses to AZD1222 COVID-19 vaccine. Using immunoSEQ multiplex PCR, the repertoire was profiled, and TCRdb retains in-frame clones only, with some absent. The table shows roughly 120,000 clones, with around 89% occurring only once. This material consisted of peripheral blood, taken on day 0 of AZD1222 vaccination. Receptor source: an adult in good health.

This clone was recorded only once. CDR3 DNA: TGCGCCAGCAGAATAGGTCTAGCGGAAACCGGGGAGCTGTTTTTT. This sequence encodes CASRIGLAETGELFF. The rearrangement links TRBV10-2 to TRBJ2-2; 7 positions match TRBD2. This CDR3 spans 15 amino acids. Trimming took 6 bases from V and 5 from J; bases not matched to a gene: 9. Looked up from germline, CDR1 is WSHSY and CDR2 is SAAADI.

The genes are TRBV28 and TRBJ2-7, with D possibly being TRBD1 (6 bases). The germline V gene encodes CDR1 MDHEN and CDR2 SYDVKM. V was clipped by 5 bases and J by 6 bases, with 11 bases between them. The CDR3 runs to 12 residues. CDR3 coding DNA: TGTGCCAGCAGTGTAACAGGGTTCGAGCAGTACTTC. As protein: CASSVTGFEQYF. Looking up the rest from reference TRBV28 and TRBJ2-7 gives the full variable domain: DVKVTQSSRYLVKRTGEKVFLECVQDMDHENMFWYRQDPGLGLRLIYFSYDVKMKEKGDIPEGYSVSREKKERFSLILESASTNQTSMYLCASSVTGFEQYFGPGTRLTVT.

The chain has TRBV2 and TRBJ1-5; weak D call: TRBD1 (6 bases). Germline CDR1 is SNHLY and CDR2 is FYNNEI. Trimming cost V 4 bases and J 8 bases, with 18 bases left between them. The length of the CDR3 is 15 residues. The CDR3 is CASSGIGGKGEPQHF. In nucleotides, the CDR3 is TGTGCCAGCAGTGGGATTGGAGGGAAGGGGGAGCCCCAGCATTTT.

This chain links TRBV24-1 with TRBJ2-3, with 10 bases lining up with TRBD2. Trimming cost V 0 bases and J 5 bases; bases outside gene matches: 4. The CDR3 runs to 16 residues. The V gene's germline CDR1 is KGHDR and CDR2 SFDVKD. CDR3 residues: CATSDLTSGIGDTQYF. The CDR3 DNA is TGTGCCACCAGTGATTTGACTAGCGGGATTGGAGATACGCAGTATTTT.

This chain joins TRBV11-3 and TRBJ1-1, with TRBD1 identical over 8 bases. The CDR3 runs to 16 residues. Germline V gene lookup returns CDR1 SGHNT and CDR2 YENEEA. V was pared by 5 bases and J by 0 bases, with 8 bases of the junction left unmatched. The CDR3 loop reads CASSRGTGEMNTEAFF. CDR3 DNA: TGTGCCAGCAGCCGCGGGACAGGTGAGATGAACACTGAAGCTTTCTTT.

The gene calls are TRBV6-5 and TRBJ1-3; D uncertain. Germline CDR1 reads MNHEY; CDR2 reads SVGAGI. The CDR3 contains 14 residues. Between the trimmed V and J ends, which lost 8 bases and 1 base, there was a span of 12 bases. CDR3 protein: CASVDWRSGNTIYF. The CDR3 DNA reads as TGTGCCAGCGTTGACTGGCGGTCTGGAAACACCATATATTTT.